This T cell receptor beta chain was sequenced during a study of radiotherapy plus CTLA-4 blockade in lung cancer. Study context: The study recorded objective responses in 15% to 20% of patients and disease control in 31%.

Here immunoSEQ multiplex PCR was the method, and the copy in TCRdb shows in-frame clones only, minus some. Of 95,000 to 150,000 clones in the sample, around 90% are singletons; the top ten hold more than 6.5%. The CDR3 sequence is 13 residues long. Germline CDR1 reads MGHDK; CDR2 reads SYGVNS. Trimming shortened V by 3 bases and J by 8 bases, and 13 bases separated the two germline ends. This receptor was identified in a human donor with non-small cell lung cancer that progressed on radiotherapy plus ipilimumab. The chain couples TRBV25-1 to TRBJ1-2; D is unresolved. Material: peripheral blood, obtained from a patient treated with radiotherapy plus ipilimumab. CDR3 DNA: TGTGCCAGCAGTGAGGAGCCAGGTAGGGGCTACACCTTC. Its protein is CASSEEPGRGYTF.